This TCR beta chain stems from a study of Ad26.COV2.S vaccination and SARS-CoV-2 variants. The V and J ends lost 5 bases and 2 bases, in that order; junction bases with no gene match: 4. Germline CDR1 reads SGHVS; CDR2 reads FQNEAQ. The CDR3 is made up of 14 amino acids. Produced via immunoSEQ multiplex PCR; TCRdb's table is partial and in-frame only. The sample contains approximately 420,000 clones, about nine tenths of which appear only once. Treatment described: over 15 received Ad26.COV2.S at low or high dose, single or two shots; five or six received placebo; per-sample allocation not given. Samples were taken on day 63 after the first vaccine or placebo injection.

The chain combines TRBV7-8 with TRBJ1-2; 8 bases match TRBD1. The receptor's source is a person aged 18-60 years who received the Ad26.COV2.S COVID-19 vaccine or a placebo. The sequencing used peripheral blood, collected in a trial of Ad26.COV2.S vaccine versus placebo. The CDR3, as DNA: TGTGCCAGCAGCCAGGGGGCGGGGAACTATGGCTACACCTTC. Its protein product is CASSQGAGNYGYTF.